A single sample is the source of the 7 T cell receptor beta chains below, sequenced in a study of cytomegalovirus exposure and HLA in healthy donors. PCR employed 60 Vbeta and 13 Jbeta primers. Here immunoSEQ multiplex PCR was the method, and the copy in TCRdb shows in-frame clones only, minus some. Among about 140,000 clones listed, 70% to 85% were seen once. Sequencing was performed on PBMCs. These TCRs come from a man in his forties or fifties in good health and CMV-seropositive.

The chain couples TRBV10-3 to TRBJ1-5, with 7 bases that match TRBD1. V trimming: 2 bases; J trimming: 12 bases; junction bases outside the gene matches: 4. The length of the CDR3 is 12 residues. Germline V gene data show CDR1 as ENHRY and CDR2 as SYGVKD. Here the CDR3 reads CAISEGTESQHF. CDR3 nucleotide sequence: TGTGCCATCAGTGAGGGGACAGAAAGCCAGCATTTT.

This chain connects TRBV7-9 to TRBJ2-1; TRBD1 aligns across 7 bases. V trimming: 0 bases; J trimming: 7 bases; junction bases outside the gene matches: 3. CDR3 size: 14 residues. Germline V gene sequence: CDR1 SEHNR, CDR2 FQNEAQ (reference sequence). The CDR3 spells CASSLARDSNEQFF. CDR3 in DNA: TGTGCCAGCAGCTTAGCCCGGGACAGTAATGAGCAGTTCTTC.

The V and J genes are TRBV21-1 and TRBJ1-1; the listed D gene, TRBD1, was not tested against the DNA. TRBV21-1 is a pseudogene locus. The CDR3 is 13 amino acids. The CDR3 is CASSKDRDTEAFF. In nucleotides, the CDR3 is TGTGCCAGCAGCAAAGACAGGGACACTGAAGCTTTCTTT.

There are a few counts of this clone. V usage is TRBV30 and J usage is TRBJ1-5; TRBD1 aligns across 8 bases. Losses at the gene ends were 3 bases for V and 1 base for J; bases not matched to a gene: 8. The CDR3 runs to 16 residues. Germline V gene sequence: CDR1 GTSNPN, CDR2 SVGIG (reference sequence). CDR3 DNA: TGTGCCTGGAGCCTACAGGGGGGAACGAGCAATCAGCCCCAGCATTTT. It specifies CAWSLQGGTSNQPQHF.

CDR3 region: CASSPPYQPQHF. The CDR3 region has the DNA TGTGCCAGCAGTCCTCCCTATCAGCCCCAGCATTTT. The chain joins TRBV28 to TRBJ1-5; D gene unclear. CDR1 and CDR2 (germline): MDHEN, SYDVKM. V lost 5 bases and J lost 5, with 7 bases in between. This CDR3 contains 12 residues.

The chain uses TRBV18 and TRBJ2-1, with 10 nucleotides matching TRBD2. V lost 3 bases and J lost 0; bases outside the gene matches: 11. CDR3 length: 19 amino acids. CDR1 and CDR2 (germline): KGHSH, LQKENI. The CDR3 nucleotides are TGTGCCAGCTCACCGTCTAGCGGGAGCGGGGGAAGCTCCTACAATGAGCAGTTCTTC. Its protein product is CASSPSSGSGGSSYNEQFF.

V and J are TRBV30 and TRBJ2-1; 8 nucleotides align to TRBD2. The CDR3 length is 15 residues. Germline V gives CDR1 GTSNPN, CDR2 SVGIG (reference sequence). V shed 0 bases, J shed 4 bases, and the junction held 5 bases outside the gene matches. The CDR3 DNA follows: TGTGCCTGGAGTGTACTCGGGAGGGGTTACAATGAGCAGTTCTTC. Its translation: CAWSVLGRGYNEQFF.